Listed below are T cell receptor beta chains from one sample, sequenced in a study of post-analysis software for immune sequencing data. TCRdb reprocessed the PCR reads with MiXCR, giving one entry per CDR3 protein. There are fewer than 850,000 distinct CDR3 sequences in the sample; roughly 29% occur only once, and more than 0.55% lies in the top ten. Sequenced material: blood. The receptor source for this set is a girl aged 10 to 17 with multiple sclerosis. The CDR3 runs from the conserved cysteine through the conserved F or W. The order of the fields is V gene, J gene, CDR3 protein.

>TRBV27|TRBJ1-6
CASSPQVSNSPLHF
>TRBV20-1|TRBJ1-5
CSAGEENQPQHF
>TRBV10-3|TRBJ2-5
CAISESSQTSINEQYF
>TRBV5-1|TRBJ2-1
CASSPGTSGRSNEQFF
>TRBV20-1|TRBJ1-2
CSAENRDSSYGYTF
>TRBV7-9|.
CASSATRGVGVEQYF
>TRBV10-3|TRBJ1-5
CAISESTNGQPQHF
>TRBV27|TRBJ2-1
CASSPIGTPSSYNEQFF
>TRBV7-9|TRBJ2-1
CASSSDTSSFFHEQFF
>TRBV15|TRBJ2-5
CATSRDAKVPPASGRLETQYF
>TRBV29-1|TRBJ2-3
CSVEEETSGHTDTQYF
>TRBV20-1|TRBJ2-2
CSASSDREELGGELFF
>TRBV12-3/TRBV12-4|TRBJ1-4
CASSPRGFEEKLFF
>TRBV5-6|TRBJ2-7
CASSLDGNRLHYEQYF
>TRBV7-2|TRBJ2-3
CASSLGSGGVHTQYF
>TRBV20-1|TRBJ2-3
CSAPWVSDTQYF
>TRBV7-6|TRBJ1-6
CASSLVGTASNSPLHF
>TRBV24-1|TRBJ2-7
CATRASGSYEQYF
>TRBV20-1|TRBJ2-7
CSAQTRQGAREQYF
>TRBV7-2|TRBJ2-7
CASSLDPVSYEQYF
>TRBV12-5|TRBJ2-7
CASGLAGTGGKQYF
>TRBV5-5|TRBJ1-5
CASQPHVGGSQPQHF
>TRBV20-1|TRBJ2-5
CSAPPQETQYF
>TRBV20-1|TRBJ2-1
CSATTGGNEQFF